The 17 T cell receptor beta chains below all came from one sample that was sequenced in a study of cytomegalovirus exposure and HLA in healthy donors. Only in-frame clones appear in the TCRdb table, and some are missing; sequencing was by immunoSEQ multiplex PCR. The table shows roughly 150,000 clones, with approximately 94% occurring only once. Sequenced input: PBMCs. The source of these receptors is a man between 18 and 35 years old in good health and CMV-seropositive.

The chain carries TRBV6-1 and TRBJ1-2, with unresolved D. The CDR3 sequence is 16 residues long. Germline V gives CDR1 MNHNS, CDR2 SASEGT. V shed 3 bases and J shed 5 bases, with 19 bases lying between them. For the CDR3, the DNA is TGTGCCAGCAGTGATTTTGGCCCTGGAGCACGTTATGGCTACACCTTC. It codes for CASSDFGPGARYGYTF.

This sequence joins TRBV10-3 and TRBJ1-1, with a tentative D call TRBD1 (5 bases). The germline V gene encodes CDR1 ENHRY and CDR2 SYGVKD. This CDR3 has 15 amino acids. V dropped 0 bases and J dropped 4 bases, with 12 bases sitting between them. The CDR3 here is CAISESAGVGTEAFF. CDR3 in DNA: TGTGCCATCAGTGAGTCGGCGGGGGTCGGCACTGAAGCTTTCTTT.

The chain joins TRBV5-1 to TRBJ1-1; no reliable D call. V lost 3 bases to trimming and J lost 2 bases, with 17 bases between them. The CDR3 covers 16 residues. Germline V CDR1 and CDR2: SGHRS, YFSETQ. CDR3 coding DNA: TGCGCCAGCAGCTCCGGACTTTTAATGGGAAACACTGAAGCTTTCTTT. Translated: CASSSGLLMGNTEAFF.

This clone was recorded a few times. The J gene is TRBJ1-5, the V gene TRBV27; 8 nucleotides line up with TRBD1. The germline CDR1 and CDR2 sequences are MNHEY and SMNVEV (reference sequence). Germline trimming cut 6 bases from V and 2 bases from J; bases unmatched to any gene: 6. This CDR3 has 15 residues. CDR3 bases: TGTGCCAGCAGAAGGACAGGGTATGGCAATCAGCCCCAGCATTTT. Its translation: CASRRTGYGNQPQHF.

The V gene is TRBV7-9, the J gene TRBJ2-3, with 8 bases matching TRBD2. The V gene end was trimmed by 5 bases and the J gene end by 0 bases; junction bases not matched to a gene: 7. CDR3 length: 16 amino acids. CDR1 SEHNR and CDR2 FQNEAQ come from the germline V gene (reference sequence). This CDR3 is CASSLRLALSTDTQYF. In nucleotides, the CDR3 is TGTGCCAGCAGCCTCCGACTAGCGCTAAGCACAGATACGCAGTATTTT. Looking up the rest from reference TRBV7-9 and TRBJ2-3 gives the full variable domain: DTGVSQNPRHKITKRGQNVTFRCDPISEHNRLYWYRQTLGQGPEFLTYFQNEAQLEKSRLLSDRFSAERPKGSFSTLEIQRTEQGDSAMYLCASSLRLALSTDTQYFGPGTRLTVL.

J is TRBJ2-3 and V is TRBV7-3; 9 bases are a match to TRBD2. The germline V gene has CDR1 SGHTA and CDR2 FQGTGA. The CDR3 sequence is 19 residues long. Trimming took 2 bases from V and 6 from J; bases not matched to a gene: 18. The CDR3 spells CASSLQVSGAGGALDTQYF. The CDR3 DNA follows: TGTGCCAGCAGCTTACAGGTGTCGGGAGCGGGAGGCGCGTTGGATACGCAGTATTTT.

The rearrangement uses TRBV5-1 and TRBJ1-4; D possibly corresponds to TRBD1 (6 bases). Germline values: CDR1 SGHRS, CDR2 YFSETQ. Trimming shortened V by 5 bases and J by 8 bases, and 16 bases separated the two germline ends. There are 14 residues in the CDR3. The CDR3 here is CASSKGGNLEKLFF. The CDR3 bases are TGCGCCAGCAGTAAAGGGGGTAACCTCGAAAAACTGTTTTTT.

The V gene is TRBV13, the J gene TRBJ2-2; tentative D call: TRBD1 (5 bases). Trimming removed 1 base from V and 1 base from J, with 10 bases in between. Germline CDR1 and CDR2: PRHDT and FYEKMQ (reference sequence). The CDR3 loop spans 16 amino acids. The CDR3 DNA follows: TGTGCCAGCAGCTTAGCTCCAGGGAAGAACACCGGGGAGCTGTTTTTT. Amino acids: CASSLAPGKNTGELFF.

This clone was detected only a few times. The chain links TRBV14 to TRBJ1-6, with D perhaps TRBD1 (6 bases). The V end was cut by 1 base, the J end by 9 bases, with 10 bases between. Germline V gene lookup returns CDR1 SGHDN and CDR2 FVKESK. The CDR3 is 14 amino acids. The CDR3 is CASSQGQEGSPLHF. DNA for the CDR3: TGTGCCAGCAGCCAAGGACAGGAAGGTTCACCCCTCCACTTT. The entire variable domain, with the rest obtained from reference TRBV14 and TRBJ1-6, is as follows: EAGVTQFPSHSVIEKGQTVTLRCDPISGHDNLYWYRRVMGKEIKFLLHFVKESKQDESGMPNNRFLAERTGGTYSTLKVQPAELEDSGVYFCASSQGQEGSPLHFGNGTRLTVT.

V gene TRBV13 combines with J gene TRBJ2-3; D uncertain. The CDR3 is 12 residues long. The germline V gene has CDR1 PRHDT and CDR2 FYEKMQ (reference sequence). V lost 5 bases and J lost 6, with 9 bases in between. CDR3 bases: TGTGCCAGCAGCCACGAAGCGGATACGCAGTATTTT. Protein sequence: CASSHEADTQYF. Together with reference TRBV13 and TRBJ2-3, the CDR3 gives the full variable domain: AAGVIQSPRHLIKEKRETATLKCYPIPRHDTVYWYQQGPGQDPQFLISFYEKMQSDKGSIPDRFSAQQFSDYHSELNMSSLELGDSALYFCASSHEADTQYFGPGTRLTVL.

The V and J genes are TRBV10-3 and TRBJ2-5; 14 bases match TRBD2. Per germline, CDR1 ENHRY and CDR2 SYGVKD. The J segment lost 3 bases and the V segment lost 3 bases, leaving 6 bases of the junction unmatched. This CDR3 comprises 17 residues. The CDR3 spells CAISDSMGLAGEETQYF. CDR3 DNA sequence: TGTGCCATCAGTGACTCAATGGGACTAGCGGGAGAAGAGACCCAGTACTTC.

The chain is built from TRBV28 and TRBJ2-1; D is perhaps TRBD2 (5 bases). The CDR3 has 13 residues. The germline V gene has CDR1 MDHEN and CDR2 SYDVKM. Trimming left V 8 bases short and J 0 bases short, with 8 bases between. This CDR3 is CASRGSSYNEQFF. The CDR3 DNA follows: TGTGCCAGCCGGGGAAGCTCCTACAATGAGCAGTTCTTC. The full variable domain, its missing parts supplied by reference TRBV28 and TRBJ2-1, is DVKVTQSSRYLVKRTGEKVFLECVQDMDHENMFWYRQDPGLGLRLIYFSYDVKMKEKGDIPEGYSVSREKKERFSLILESASTNQTSMYLCASRGSSYNEQFFGPGTRLTVL.

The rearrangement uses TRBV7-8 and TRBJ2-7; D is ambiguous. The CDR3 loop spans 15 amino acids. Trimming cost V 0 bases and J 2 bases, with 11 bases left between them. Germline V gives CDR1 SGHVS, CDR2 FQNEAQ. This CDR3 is CASSLASDGAYEQYF. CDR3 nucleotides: TGTGCCAGCAGCTTAGCGAGTGACGGAGCCTACGAGCAGTACTTC.

CDR3: CASSLVGNEKLFF. The CDR3 DNA follows: TGCGCCAGCAGCTTGGTCGGTAATGAAAAACTGTTTTTT. This chain connects TRBV5-1 to TRBJ1-4; D is unclear. CDR1 is SGHRS, CDR2 YFSETQ, per germline. The V end was cut by 0 bases, the J end by 4 bases, with 4 bases between. The CDR3 totals 13 residues. The full variable domain, completed using reference TRBV5-1 and TRBJ1-4, is KAGVTQTPRYLIKTRGQQVTLSCSPISGHRSVSWYQQTPGQGLQFLFEYFSETQRNKGNFPGRFSGRQFSNSRSEMNVSTLELGDSALYLCASSLVGNEKLFFGSGTQLSVL.

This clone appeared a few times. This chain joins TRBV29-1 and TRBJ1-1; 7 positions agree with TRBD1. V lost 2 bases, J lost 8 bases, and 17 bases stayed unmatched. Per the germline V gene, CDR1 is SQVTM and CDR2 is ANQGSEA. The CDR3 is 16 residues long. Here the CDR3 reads CSVEFPGQIRGWEAFF. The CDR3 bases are TGCAGCGTTGAATTTCCGGGACAGATCAGAGGGTGGGAAGCTTTCTTT.

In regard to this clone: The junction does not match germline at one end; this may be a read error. The CDR3 loop is CASTLVTPRISGELFF. CDR3 bases: TGCGCCAGCACCTTGGTGACTCCCCGCATTTCCGGGGAGCTGTTTTTT. The J gene is TRBJ2-2, the V gene TRBV5-1; no firm D call. The germline CDR1 and CDR2 sequences are SGHRS and YFSETQ. CDR3 length: 16 residues.

The DNA of the CDR3 is TGTGCCAGTAGTATGACTAGCGGTCAACACTACGAGCAGTACTTC. Translating gives CASSMTSGQHYEQYF. This chain joins TRBV19 and TRBJ2-7, with 9 bases fitting TRBD2. Germline CDR1 reads LNHDA; CDR2 reads SQIVND (reference sequence). The CDR3 runs to 15 residues. Losses at the gene ends were 3 bases for V and 3 bases for J; bases not matched to a gene: 6.